This TCR beta chain originates from a study of cytomegalovirus exposure and HLA in healthy donors. The study sampled nominally healthy donors, though unrecorded immune exposures were likely. The CDR3 has 14 residues. Germline V CDR1 and CDR2: MGHDK, SYGVNS. Trimming cost V 2 bases and J 3 bases, with 11 bases left between them. Details on this clone: The target antigen is unknown.

Overall study findings and caveats: Cytomegalovirus association was assigned to 170 or so TCR beta chains.

It was with 60 Vbeta and 13 Jbeta primers that the PCR ran. Profiled with immunoSEQ multiplex PCR; TCRdb holds only in-frame clones, not every one. Among 120,000 or so clones, roughly four fifths were seen once, and the ten largest hold about 1.5%. Sequenced input: PBMCs. The clonotype comes from a woman between 18 and 29 years old in good health and CMV-seronegative. This sequence joins TRBV25-1 and TRBJ2-7; D is uncertain. The CDR3 spells CASSENYHSYEQYF. The CDR3 coding sequence is TGTGCCAGCAGTGAAAATTACCACAGCTACGAGCAGTACTTC.